One sample yielded the 31 T cell receptor beta chains listed below, sequenced in a study of blood T cell repertoires in COVID-19 (dated by TCRdb to the early 2020s). Receptor amplification or capture employed the immunoSEQ multiplex PCR assay. TCRdb holds this immuneACCESS table with in-frame rearrangements only. Some clones are missing; in checked studies, unresolved V genes explain under half, and the rest has no known cause. The sample table contains 250,000 to 300,000 clones; only one count was recorded for around 87% of them. About 1.6% of the sample is taken by the ten largest. Sequenced material: peripheral blood. All receptors come from a woman aged 40 to 50 who had recovered from COVID-19.

The CDR3 DNA reads as TGTGCCAGCAGCCCCCGCGTGCGACGGGACCAAGAGACCCAGTACTTC. It yields the protein CASSPRVRRDQETQYF. The genes are TRBV9 and TRBJ2-5; the D is unclear. Deletions cut 4 bases from V and 0 bases from J, with 16 bases between. Germline CDR1 is SGDLS and CDR2 is YYNGEE. This CDR3 is built from 16 residues.

As DNA, the CDR3 is TGCGCCAGCAGCTTGAGCCGGACAGGGAGGGGCTACACCTTC. It specifies CASSLSRTGRGYTF. The V and J genes are TRBV5-1 and TRBJ1-2; 8 nucleotides line up with TRBD1. CDR3 length: 14 residues. Germline V gene sequence: CDR1 SGHRS, CDR2 YFSETQ. The J segment lost 8 bases and the V segment lost 1 base, leaving 7 bases of the junction unmatched. The full variable domain, rest sourced from reference TRBV5-1 and TRBJ1-2, is KAGVTQTPRYLIKTRGQQVTLSCSPISGHRSVSWYQQTPGQGLQFLFEYFSETQRNKGNFPGRFSGRQFSNSRSEMNVSTLELGDSALYLCASSLSRTGRGYTFGSGTRLTVV.

J is TRBJ2-3 and V is TRBV13; 10 bases line up with TRBD2. The CDR3 has 16 residues. The J segment lost 2 bases and the V segment lost 3 bases, leaving 5 bases of the junction unmatched. The germline CDR1 and CDR2 sequences are PRHDT and FYEKMQ (reference sequence). CDR3 nucleotides: TGTGCCAGCAGCTTTGTGAGCGGGGGGGCCACAGATACGCAGTATTTT. Its translation is CASSFVSGGATDTQYF.

The chain links TRBV7-2 to TRBJ1-4, with a tentative D call TRBD1 (5 bases). This CDR3 comprises 16 residues. V was pared by 1 base and J by 7 bases, with 16 bases between. CDR1 and CDR2 from the germline V gene are SGHTA and FQGNSA. In DNA, the CDR3 is TGTGCCAGCAGCTTAGTTCCAGGGTTTTGGGGTGAAAAACTGTTTTTT. This codes for CASSLVPGFWGEKLFF.

The chain has TRBV5-4 and TRBJ1-6, with 9 positions matching TRBD1. Germline V gives CDR1 SGHNT, CDR2 YYREEE (reference sequence). The J segment lost 7 bases and the V segment lost 3 bases, leaving 5 bases of the junction unmatched. The CDR3 has 15 amino acids. The CDR3 is CASSSGQGRNSPLHF. The CDR3 nucleotides read TGTGCCAGCAGCTCCGGACAGGGGAGGAATTCACCCCTCCACTTT. Drawing the rest from reference TRBV5-4 and TRBJ1-6, the complete variable domain is ETGVTQSPTHLIKTRGQQVTLRCSSQSGHNTVSWYQQALGQGPQFIFQYYREEENGRGNFPPRFSGLQFPNYSSELNVNALELDDSALYLCASSSGQGRNSPLHFGNGTRLTVT.

The CDR3 loop reads CASSSPRGGGGGYTF. The CDR3, as DNA: TGTGCCAGCAGCTCTCCTCGTGGGGGGGGAGGTGGCTACACCTTC. The V and J genes are TRBV11-2 and TRBJ1-2, with D possibly being TRBD1 (5 bases). The CDR3 is 15 residues long. The V and J ends lost 4 bases and 7 bases respectively, with 19 bases between them. The V gene's germline CDR1 is SGHAT and CDR2 FQNNGV.

In its sample, this clone was seen a few times. This chain joins TRBV6-5 and TRBJ1-2, with a tentative D call TRBD1 (5 bases). Germline CDR1 reads MNHEY; CDR2 reads SVGAGI. The V end was cut by 5 bases, the J end by 2 bases, with 15 bases between. CDR3 length equals 15 residues. CDR3 in amino acids: CASSPLGRANYGYTF. CDR3 nucleotide sequence: TGTGCCAGCAGTCCCTTGGGCAGGGCGAACTATGGCTACACCTTC.

V is TRBV5-1 and J is TRBJ1-2; D is perhaps TRBD1 (6 bases). CDR1 and CDR2 (germline): SGHRS, YFSETQ. V dropped 0 bases and J dropped 6 bases, with 12 bases sitting between them. This CDR3 has 14 residues. CDR3: CASSLEWPGDGYTF. The CDR3 DNA reads TGCGCCAGCAGCTTGGAGTGGCCAGGGGATGGCTACACCTTC.

This rearrangement joins TRBV5-4 to TRBJ2-1, with 10 bases lining up with TRBD2. Germline assignment: CDR1 SGHNT and CDR2 YYREEE (reference sequence). V shed 0 bases and J 7 bases; nucleotides not matched to a gene: 4. This CDR3 contains 15 residues. CDR3 coding DNA: TGTGCCAGCAGCTTGGGTAGCGGGGGGTTAAATGAGCAGTTCTTC. Amino acids: CASSLGSGGLNEQFF.

The gene calls are TRBV6-6 and TRBJ2-1; TRBD2 matches at 9 bases. After removal of 6 bases from V and 4 bases from J, the junction contained 7 bases not matched to a gene. The CDR3 spans 15 residues. Germline V gives CDR1 MNHNY, CDR2 SVGAGI (reference sequence). CDR3 amino acids: CASREIAGAYNEQFF. CDR3 coding DNA: TGTGCCAGCAGAGAGATAGCGGGGGCTTACAATGAGCAGTTCTTC.

The rearrangement links TRBV27 to TRBJ2-7; D ambiguous. The CDR3 extends over 14 amino acids. The V gene lost 5 bases and the J gene lost 5 bases, with 16 bases spanning the gap. Germline V CDR1 and CDR2: MNHEY, SMNVEV (reference sequence). CDR3 in amino acids: CASSTRPTVNEQYF. In DNA form, the CDR3 reads TGTGCCAGCAGTACCCGTCCCACGGTGAACGAGCAGTACTTC.

This chain links TRBV15 with TRBJ1-1; D unresolved. Germline assignment: CDR1 LNHNV and CDR2 YYDKDF (reference sequence). The CDR3 extends over 13 amino acids. V gave up 0 bases and J gave up 5 bases, with 7 bases separating them. The CDR3 loop reads CATSRDMATEAFF. CDR3 coding DNA: TGTGCCACCAGCAGAGATATGGCAACTGAAGCTTTCTTT.

The gene calls are TRBV7-9 and TRBJ1-2, with 10 bases lining up with TRBD1. The germline V gene encodes CDR1 SEHNR and CDR2 FQNEAQ (reference sequence). The junction had 12 bases not matched to a gene; V was cut back by 5 bases and J by 6 bases. The CDR3 runs to 16 residues. The CDR3 reads CASSRGLIGTGDGYTF. In nucleotides, the CDR3 is TGTGCCAGCAGCCGAGGCCTAATAGGGACAGGGGATGGCTACACCTTC.

The chain combines TRBV15 with TRBJ1-3; 7 bases are a match to TRBD1. The CDR3 length is 15 residues. Germline CDR1 LNHNV, CDR2 YYDKDF (reference sequence). Losses at the gene ends were 4 bases for V and 3 bases for J; bases not matched to a gene: 6. The CDR3 region has the DNA TGTGCCACCAGCAATCAGGGGGTGGGTGGAAACACCATATATTTT. Its translation: CATSNQGVGGNTIYF.

The chain uses TRBV4-3 and TRBJ1-1, with 7 bases identical to TRBD1. J lost 1 base, V lost 3 bases, and 8 bases had no gene match. The germline gives CDR1 LGHNA, CDR2 YSLEER. The CDR3 runs 16 residues. CDR3 amino acids: CASSQGQPSTNTEAFF. CDR3 in DNA: TGCGCCAGCAGCCAGGGACAGCCGTCGACGAACACTGAAGCTTTCTTT.

The V and J genes are TRBV30 and TRBJ2-4; the match to TRBD2 covers 8 bases. The CDR3 has 15 amino acids. V lost 5 bases to trimming and J lost 0 bases; unmatched junction nucleotides: 6. Germline V CDR1 and CDR2: GTSNPN, SVGIG (reference sequence). For the CDR3, the DNA is TGTGCCTGGGGGGCGGGGGGAGTAGCCAAAAACATTCAGTACTTC. This translates into CAWGAGGVAKNIQYF.

This sequence joins TRBV18 and TRBJ1-1, with a tentative D call TRBD1 (5 bases). The length of the CDR3 is 14 residues. The V end was cut by 1 base, the J end by 0 bases, with 6 bases between. The V gene's germline CDR1 is KGHSH and CDR2 LQKENI. The CDR3 spells CASSPQGLNTEAFF. CDR3 DNA sequence: TGTGCCAGCTCACCACAGGGGTTGAACACTGAAGCTTTCTTT. The entire variable domain, with the rest obtained from reference TRBV18 and TRBJ1-1, is as follows: NAGVMQNPRHLVRRRGQEARLRCSPMKGHSHVYWYRQLPEEGLKFMVYLQKENIIDESGMPKERFSAEFPKEGPSILRIQQVVRGDSAAYFCASSPQGLNTEAFFGQGTRLTVV.

The count of this clone is one. The gene calls are TRBV30 and TRBJ1-1; 8 nucleotides line up with TRBD1. Unmatched junction bases numbered 2, after V lost 5 bases and J lost 6 bases. This CDR3 is 11 amino acids long. CDR1 and CDR2 from the germline V gene are GTSNPN and SVGIG (reference sequence). The DNA for the CDR3 is TGTGCCTGGGGACAGGGCCCTGAAGCTTTCTTT. It is translated as CAWGQGPEAFF. The full variable domain, rest sourced from reference TRBV30 and TRBJ1-1, is SQTIHQWPATLVQPVGSPLSLECTVEGTSNPNLYWYRQAAGRGLQLLFYSVGIGQISSEVPQNLSASRPQDRQFILSSKKLLLSDSGFYLCAWGQGPEAFFGQGTRLTVV.

This clone was seen a few times. This chain connects TRBV5-6 to TRBJ1-2, with 7 bases identical to TRBD1. The CDR3 is made up of 13 amino acids. Trimming removed 4 bases from V and 7 bases from J; junction bases left unmatched: 7. Germline CDR1 SGHDT, CDR2 YYEEEE. The CDR3 spells CASSLWTGGGYTF. In DNA, the CDR3 is TGTGCCAGCAGCCTCTGGACAGGCGGTGGCTACACCTTC.

The J gene is TRBJ1-4, the V gene TRBV18; D perhaps matches TRBD1 (5 bases). This CDR3 spans 14 amino acids. The V and J ends lost 3 bases and 7 bases respectively, with 12 bases between them. The germline gives CDR1 KGHSH, CDR2 LQKENI. CDR3 loop: CASSPRTNIEKLFF. CDR3 sequence (DNA): TGTGCCAGCTCACCCAGGACAAATATTGAAAAACTGTTTTTT. Drawing the rest from reference TRBV18 and TRBJ1-4, the complete variable domain is NAGVMQNPRHLVRRRGQEARLRCSPMKGHSHVYWYRQLPEEGLKFMVYLQKENIIDESGMPKERFSAEFPKEGPSILRIQQVVRGDSAAYFCASSPRTNIEKLFFGSGTQLSVL.

The V call is TRBV12-3 or TRBV12-4, the J call TRBJ1-1; possibly TRBD1 for D (5 bases). V lost 6 bases and J 4 bases, leaving 12 bases between the germline ends. The CDR3 loop spans 13 amino acids. CDR3 bases: TGTGCCAGCAGACTATTGGGGGGCACTGAAGCTTTCTTT. This gives the protein CASRLLGGTEAFF.

The chain links TRBV19 to TRBJ2-2; 8 bases match TRBD1. V gave up 7 bases and J gave up 6 bases; unmatched junction bases: 7. This CDR3 spans 14 amino acids. CDR1 and CDR2 from the germline V gene are LNHDA and SQIVND (reference sequence). DNA of the CDR3: TGTGCCAGTACCAAGACAGGGGTGTCCGGGGAGCTGTTTTTT. Encoded protein: CASTKTGVSGELFF.

This clone was found once. The chain is built from TRBV7-2 and TRBJ1-2; 8 bases match TRBD1. Germline CDR1 is SGHTA and CDR2 is FQGNSA. The CDR3 has 13 amino acids. With 2 bases clipped from V and 5 bases from J, the junction kept 1 base outside the gene matches. This CDR3 reads CASSLTGGYGYTF. CDR3 nucleotides: TGTGCCAGCAGCTTAACAGGGGGATATGGCTACACCTTC.

The chain combines TRBV2 with TRBJ2-3, with TRBD2 identical over 8 bases. The V segment lost 1 base and the J segment 3 bases; nucleotides outside the gene matches: 9. From germline, CDR1 is SNHLY and CDR2 FYNNEI. CDR3 length: 17 amino acids. The CDR3 coding sequence is TGTGCCAGCAGTGAAGTTCTAGGTAGCGGGGCGACAGATACGCAGTATTTT. As protein: CASSEVLGSGATDTQYF.

The chain combines TRBV29-1 with TRBJ2-1; 8 bases agree with TRBD1. The CDR3 extends over 14 amino acids. V trimming: 6 bases; J trimming: 6 bases; junction bases outside the gene matches: 10. Germline V gives CDR1 SQVTM, CDR2 ANQGSEA. CDR3 protein: CSVSGTGGVNEQFF. The DNA for the CDR3 is TGCAGCGTATCCGGGACAGGTGGGGTCAATGAGCAGTTCTTC.

As DNA, the CDR3 is TGTGCCAGCAGCCGAGAGAGCACTGAAGCTTTCTTT. It specifies CASSRESTEAFF. The gene calls are TRBV7-9 and TRBJ1-1, with unresolved D. Germline CDR1 SEHNR, CDR2 FQNEAQ (reference sequence). The CDR3 has 12 amino acids. Trimming shortened V by 5 bases and J by 4 bases, and 8 bases separated the two germline ends.

This CDR3 is CASRQGAGGYYGYTF. In nucleotides, the CDR3 is TGTGCCAGCAGACAAGGGGCGGGGGGTTACTATGGCTACACCTTC. The chain joins TRBV11-2 to TRBJ1-2; possible D gene TRBD1, 5 bases. V gave up 6 bases and J gave up 3 bases, with 17 bases separating them. The CDR3 totals 15 residues. Germline CDR1 and CDR2: SGHAT and FQNNGV.

This clone was recorded once. The chain joins TRBV14 to TRBJ1-2, with a weak D call TRBD1 (5 bases). Looked up from germline, CDR1 is SGHDN and CDR2 is FVKESK. This CDR3 has 13 residues. V shed 1 base and J shed 4 bases, with 7 bases lying between them. This CDR3 is CASSQGRAYGYTF. CDR3 coding DNA: TGTGCCAGCAGCCAAGGCAGGGCCTATGGCTACACCTTC.

The chain is built from TRBV7-2 and TRBJ1-5; D is uncertain. V gave up 0 bases and J gave up 7 bases, with 7 bases separating them. The CDR3 loop spans 13 amino acids. CDR1 and CDR2 (germline): SGHTA, FQGNSA. DNA for the CDR3: TGTGCCAGCAGCTTAGCTGCGGGGCAGCCCCAGCATTTT. The encoded protein is CASSLAAGQPQHF. The full variable domain, rest sourced from reference TRBV7-2 and TRBJ1-5, is GAGVSQSPSNKVTEKGKDVELRCDPISGHTALYWYRQSLGQGLEFLIYFQGNSAPDKSGLPSDRFSAERTGGSVSTLTIQRTQQEDSAVYLCASSLAAGQPQHFGDGTRLSIL.

The chain recombines TRBV6-5 with TRBJ1-5; 9 nucleotides agree with TRBD1. V lost 4 bases, J lost 4 bases, and 2 bases stayed unmatched. The CDR3 runs 14 residues. Germline CDR1 is MNHEY and CDR2 is SVGAGI. The CDR3 sequence: CASSSGQGNQPQHF. CDR3 DNA: TGTGCCAGCAGTTCAGGACAGGGGAATCAGCCCCAGCATTTT.

The CDR3 bases are TGTGCCAGCCGGACCAGGGCGTATACTGAAGCTTTCTTT. Its translation is CASRTRAYTEAFF. The rearrangement links TRBV12-3 or TRBV12-4 to TRBJ1-1, with D possibly being TRBD1 (5 bases). The CDR3 is 13 amino acids. Trimming removed 8 bases from V and 5 bases from J, with 15 bases in between.